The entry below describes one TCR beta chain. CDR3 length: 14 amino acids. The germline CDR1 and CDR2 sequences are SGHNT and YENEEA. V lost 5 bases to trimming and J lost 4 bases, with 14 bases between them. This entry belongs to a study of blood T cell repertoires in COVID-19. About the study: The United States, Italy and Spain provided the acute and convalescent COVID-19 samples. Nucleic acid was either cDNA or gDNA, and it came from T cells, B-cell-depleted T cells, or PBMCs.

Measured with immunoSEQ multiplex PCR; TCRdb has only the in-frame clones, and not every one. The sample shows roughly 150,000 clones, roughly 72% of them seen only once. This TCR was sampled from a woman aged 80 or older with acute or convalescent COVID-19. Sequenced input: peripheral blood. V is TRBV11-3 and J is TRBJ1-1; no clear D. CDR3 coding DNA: TGTGCCAGCAGCCCAGGTGGCCTTACCACTGAAGCTTTCTTT. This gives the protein CASSPGGLTTEAFF. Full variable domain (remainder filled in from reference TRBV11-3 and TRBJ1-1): EAGVVQSPRYKIIEKKQPVAFWCNPISGHNTLYWYLQNLGQGPELLIRYENEEAVDDSQLPKDRFSAERLKGVDSTLKIQPAELGDSAVYLCASSPGGLTTEAFFGQGTRLTVV.